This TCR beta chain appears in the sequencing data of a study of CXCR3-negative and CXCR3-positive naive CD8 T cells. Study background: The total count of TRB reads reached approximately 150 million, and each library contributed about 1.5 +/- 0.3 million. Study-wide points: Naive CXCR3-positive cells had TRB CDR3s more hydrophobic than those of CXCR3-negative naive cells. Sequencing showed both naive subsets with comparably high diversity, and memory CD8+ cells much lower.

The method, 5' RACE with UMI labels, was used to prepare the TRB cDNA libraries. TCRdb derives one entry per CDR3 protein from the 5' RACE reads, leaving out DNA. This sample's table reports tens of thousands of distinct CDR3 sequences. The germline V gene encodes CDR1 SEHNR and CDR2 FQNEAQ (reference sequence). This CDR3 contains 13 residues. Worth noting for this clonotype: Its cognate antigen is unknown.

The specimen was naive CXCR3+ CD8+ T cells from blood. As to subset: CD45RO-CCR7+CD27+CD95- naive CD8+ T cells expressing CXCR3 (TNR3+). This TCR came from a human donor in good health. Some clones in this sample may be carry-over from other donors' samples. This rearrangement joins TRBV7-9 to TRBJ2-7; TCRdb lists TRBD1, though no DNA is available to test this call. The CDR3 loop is CAGGQGLGYEQYF.